This T cell receptor beta chain was recorded in a study of TIL therapy for anti-PD-1-resistant metastatic lung cancer. The immunoSEQ assay was v3. The data were produced by immunoSEQ multiplex PCR, yet TCRdb's version contains in-frame clones alone and is incomplete. The table records around 100,000 clones, under 70% of them present only once. Germline CDR1 SGHNT, CDR2 YENEEA. The CDR3 totals 12 residues. Deletions cut 4 bases from V and 5 bases from J, with 7 bases between. Time point here: pre-treatment sample, taken before nivolumab and TIL therapy. Tumor tissue came from excised metastases, mostly pleural nodules or supraclavicular lymph nodes.

The clonotype was recovered from a person aged 25 to 79 with non-small cell lung cancer. The chain has TRBV11-3 and TRBJ2-3; D is undetermined. Here the sequenced sample was tumor tissue, taken at baseline. The CDR3 DNA reads TGTGCCAGCAGCTGGTCCGGAGATACGCAGTATTTT. Amino acids: CASSWSGDTQYF.